Listed here is a single T cell receptor beta chain. V was pared by 2 bases and J by 6 bases, with 8 bases between. The CDR3 runs 13 residues. The germline V gene has CDR1 SNHLY and CDR2 FYNNEI. The data originate from a study of blood T cell repertoires in COVID-19. On the study more broadly: Material from acute and convalescent COVID-19 was sourced from the United States, Italy and Spain. T cells, B-cell-depleted T cells, or PBMCs provided the cDNA or gDNA that served as material.

Authors' processing steps: Researchers report that nucleated cell counts were estimated from reference gene primer amplification. Data came from immunoSEQ multiplex PCR; TCRdb stores just in-frame clones and leaves some out. That table is the source of V, J and clone size, and D and trimming were worked out from the DNA. The sample shows roughly 190,000 clones, 80% to 85% of them seen only once. This TCR was sampled from a woman aged 40-49 years with acute or convalescent COVID-19. The rearrangement links TRBV2 to TRBJ1-5; D gene unclear. Material: peripheral blood. The CDR3 spells CASSEPWSQPQHF. DNA for the CDR3: TGTGCCAGCAGTGAACCTTGGAGTCAGCCCCAGCATTTT.